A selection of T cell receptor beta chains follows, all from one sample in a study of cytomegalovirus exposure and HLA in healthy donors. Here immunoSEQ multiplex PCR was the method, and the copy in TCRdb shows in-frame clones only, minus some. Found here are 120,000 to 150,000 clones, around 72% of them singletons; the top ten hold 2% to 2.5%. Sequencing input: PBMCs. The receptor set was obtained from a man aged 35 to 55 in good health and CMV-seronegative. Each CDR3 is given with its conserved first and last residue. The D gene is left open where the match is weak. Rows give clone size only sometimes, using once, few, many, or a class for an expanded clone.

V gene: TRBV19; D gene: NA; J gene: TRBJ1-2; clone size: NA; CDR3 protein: CASSKGQGNYGYTF; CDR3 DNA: TGTGCCAGTAGTAAGGGTCAGGGAAACTATGGCTACACCTTC
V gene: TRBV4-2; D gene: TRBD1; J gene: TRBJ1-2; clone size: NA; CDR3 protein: CASSQTDRLGYTF; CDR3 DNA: TGTGCCAGCAGCCAAACGGACAGGCTCGGCTACACCTTC
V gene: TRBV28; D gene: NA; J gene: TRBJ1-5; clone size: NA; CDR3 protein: CASFPGSANQPQHF; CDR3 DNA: TGTGCCAGCTTTCCGGGATCCGCGAATCAGCCCCAGCATTTT
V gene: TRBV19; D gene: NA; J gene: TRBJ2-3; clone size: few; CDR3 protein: CASSRPGSTDTQYF; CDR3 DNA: TGTGCCAGTAGCCGGCCCGGGTCGACAGATACGCAGTATTTT
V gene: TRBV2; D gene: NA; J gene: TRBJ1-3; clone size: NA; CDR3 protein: CASSPGQSSGNTIYF; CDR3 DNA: TGTGCCAGCAGTCCTGGGCAGAGCTCTGGAAACACCATATATTTT
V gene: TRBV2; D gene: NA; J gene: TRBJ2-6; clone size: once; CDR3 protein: CASSEGGLGYVLTF; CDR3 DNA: TGTGCCAGCAGTGAAGGTGGCCTCGGGTACGTCCTGACTTTC
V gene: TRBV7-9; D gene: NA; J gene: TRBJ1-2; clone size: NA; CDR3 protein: CASSFLGGSYGYTF; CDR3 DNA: TGTGCCAGCAGCTTTTTGGGAGGGAGCTATGGCTACACCTTC
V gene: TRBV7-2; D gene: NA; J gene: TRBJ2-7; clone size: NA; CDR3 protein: CASSLTGITYEQYF; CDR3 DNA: TGTGCCAGCAGCTTAACAGGAATAACCTACGAGCAGTACTTC
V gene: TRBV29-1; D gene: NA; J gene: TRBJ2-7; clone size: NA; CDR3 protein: CSVDGWSSYEQYF; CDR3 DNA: TGCAGCGTTGACGGGTGGAGCTCCTACGAGCAGTACTTC
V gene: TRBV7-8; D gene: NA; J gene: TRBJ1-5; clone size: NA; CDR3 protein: CASSQVTGFDQPQHF; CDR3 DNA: TGTGCCAGCAGCCAAGTCACAGGGTTTGATCAGCCCCAGCATTTT